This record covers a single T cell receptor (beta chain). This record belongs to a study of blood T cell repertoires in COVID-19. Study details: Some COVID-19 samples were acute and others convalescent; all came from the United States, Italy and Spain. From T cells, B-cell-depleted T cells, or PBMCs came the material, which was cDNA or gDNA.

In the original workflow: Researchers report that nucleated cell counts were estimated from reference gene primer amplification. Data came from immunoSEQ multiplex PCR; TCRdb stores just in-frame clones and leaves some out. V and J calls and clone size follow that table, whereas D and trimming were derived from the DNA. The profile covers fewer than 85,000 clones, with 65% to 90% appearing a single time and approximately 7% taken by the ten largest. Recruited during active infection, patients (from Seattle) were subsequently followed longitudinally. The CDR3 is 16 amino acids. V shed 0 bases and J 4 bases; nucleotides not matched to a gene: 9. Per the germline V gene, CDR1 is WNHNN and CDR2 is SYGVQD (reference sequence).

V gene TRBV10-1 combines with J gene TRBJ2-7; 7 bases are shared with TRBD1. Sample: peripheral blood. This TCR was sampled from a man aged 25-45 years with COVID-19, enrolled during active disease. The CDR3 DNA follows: TGCGCCAGCAGTGAGTCGCTGGGGACAGACCCATACGAGCAGTACTTC. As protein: CASSESLGTDPYEQYF.